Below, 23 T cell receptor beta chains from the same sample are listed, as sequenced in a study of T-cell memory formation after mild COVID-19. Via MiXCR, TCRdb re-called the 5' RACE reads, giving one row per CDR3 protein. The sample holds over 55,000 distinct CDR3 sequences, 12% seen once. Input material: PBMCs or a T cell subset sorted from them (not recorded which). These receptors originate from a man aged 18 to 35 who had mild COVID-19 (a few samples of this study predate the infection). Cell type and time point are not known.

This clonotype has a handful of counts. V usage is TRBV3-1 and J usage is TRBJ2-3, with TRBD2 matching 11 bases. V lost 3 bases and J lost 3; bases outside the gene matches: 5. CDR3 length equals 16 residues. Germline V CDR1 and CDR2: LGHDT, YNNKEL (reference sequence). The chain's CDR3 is CASSQLRLAGTDTQYF. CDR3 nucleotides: TGTGCCAGCAGCCAGCTGAGACTAGCGGGGACAGATACGCAGTATTTT.

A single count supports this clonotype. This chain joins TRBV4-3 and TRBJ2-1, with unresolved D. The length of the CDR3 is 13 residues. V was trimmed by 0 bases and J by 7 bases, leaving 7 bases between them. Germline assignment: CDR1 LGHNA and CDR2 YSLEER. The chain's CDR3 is CASSQDTTNEQFF. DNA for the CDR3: TGCGCCAGCAGCCAAGATACAACGAATGAGCAGTTCTTC.

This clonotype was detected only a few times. The CDR3 reads CASTSGGASTDTQYF. CDR3 coding DNA: TGTGCCAGCACTAGCGGGGGGGCTAGCACAGATACGCAGTATTTT. The rearrangement links TRBV6-5 to TRBJ2-3; 12 bases agree with TRBD2. The V gene's germline CDR1 is MNHEY and CDR2 SVGAGI. CDR3 length equals 15 residues. V was clipped by 7 bases and J by 0 bases; unmatched bases: 2.

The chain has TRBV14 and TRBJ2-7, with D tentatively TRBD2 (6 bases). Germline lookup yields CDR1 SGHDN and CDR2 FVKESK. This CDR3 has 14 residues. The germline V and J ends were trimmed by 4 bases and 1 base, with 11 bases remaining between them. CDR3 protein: CASSPGGFSYEQYV. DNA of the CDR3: TGTGCCAGCAGCCCTGGGGGGTTTTCCTACGAGCAGTACGTC.

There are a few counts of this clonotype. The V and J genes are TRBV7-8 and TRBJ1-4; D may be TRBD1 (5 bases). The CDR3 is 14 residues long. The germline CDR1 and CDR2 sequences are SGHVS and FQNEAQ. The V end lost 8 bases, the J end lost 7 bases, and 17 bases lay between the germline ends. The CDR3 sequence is CASPDRPGGEKLFF. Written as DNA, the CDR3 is TGTGCCAGCCCAGATCGTCCCGGGGGTGAAAAACTGTTTTTT.

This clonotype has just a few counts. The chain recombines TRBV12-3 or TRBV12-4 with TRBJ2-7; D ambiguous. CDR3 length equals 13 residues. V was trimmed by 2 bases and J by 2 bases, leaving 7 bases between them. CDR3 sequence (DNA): TGTGCCAGCAGTTTAACTTACCCCTACGAGCAGTACTTC. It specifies CASSLTYPYEQYF.

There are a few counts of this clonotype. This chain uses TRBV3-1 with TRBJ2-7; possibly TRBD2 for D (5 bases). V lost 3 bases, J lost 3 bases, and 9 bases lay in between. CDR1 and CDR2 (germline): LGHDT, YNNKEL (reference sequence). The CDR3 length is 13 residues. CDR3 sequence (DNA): TGTGCCAGCAGCCACCGGGGATTCTACGAGCAGTACTTC. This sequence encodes CASSHRGFYEQYF.

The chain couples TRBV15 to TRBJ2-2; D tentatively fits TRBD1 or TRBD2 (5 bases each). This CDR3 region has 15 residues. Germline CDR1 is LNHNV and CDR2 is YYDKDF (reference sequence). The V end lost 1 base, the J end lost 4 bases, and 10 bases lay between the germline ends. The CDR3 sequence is CATSRAGAGTGELFF. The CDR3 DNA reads TGTGCCACCAGCAGAGCCGGGGCAGGCACCGGGGAGCTGTTTTTT.

CDR3 loop: CASSPRQDDSPLHF. The CDR3, as DNA: TGTGCCAGCTCACCACGACAGGACGATTCACCCCTCCACTTT. V usage is TRBV18 and J usage is TRBJ1-6; maybe TRBD1 (6 bases). The V end was cut by 1 base, the J end by 8 bases, with 9 bases between. Germline values: CDR1 KGHSH, CDR2 LQKENI. The CDR3 consists of 14 residues.

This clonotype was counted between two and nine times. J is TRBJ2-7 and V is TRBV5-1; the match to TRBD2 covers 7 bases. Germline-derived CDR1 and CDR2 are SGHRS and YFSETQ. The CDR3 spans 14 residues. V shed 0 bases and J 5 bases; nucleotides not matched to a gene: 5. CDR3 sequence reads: CASSLGGGGNEQYF. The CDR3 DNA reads TGCGCCAGCAGCTTGGGCGGGGGAGGCAACGAGCAGTACTTC.

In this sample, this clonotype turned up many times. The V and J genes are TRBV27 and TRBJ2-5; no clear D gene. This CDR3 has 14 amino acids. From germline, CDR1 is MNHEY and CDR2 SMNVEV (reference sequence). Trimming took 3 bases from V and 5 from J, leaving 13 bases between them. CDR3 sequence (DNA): TGTGCCAGCAGTTTCCGTTCCTTCGGGGAGACCCAGTACTTC. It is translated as CASSFRSFGETQYF.

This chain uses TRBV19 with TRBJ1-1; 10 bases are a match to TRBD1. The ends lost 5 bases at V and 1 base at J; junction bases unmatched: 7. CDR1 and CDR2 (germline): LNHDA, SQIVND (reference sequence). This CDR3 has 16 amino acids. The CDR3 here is CASSAGTGASNTEAFF. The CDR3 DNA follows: TGTGCCAGTAGTGCCGGGACAGGGGCCTCGAACACTGAAGCTTTCTTT.

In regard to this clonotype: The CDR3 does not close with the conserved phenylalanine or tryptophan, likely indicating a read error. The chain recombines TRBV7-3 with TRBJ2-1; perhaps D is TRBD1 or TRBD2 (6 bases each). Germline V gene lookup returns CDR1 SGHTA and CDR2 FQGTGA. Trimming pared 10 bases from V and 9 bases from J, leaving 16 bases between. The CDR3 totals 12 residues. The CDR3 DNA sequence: TGTGCCACCTCACGGGGGCAGGGTGAGCAGTTCTTA. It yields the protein CATSRGQGEQFL.

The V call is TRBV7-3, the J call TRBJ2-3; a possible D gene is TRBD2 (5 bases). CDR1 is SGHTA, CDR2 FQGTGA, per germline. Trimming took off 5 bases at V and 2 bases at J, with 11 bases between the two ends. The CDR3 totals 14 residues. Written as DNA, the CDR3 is TGTGCCAGCAGCCCCACCCGGGACACAGATACGCAGTATTTT. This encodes CASSPTRDTDTQYF. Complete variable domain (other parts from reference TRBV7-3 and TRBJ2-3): GAGVSQTPSNKVTEKGKYVELRCDPISGHTALYWYRQSLGQGPEFLIYFQGTGAADDSGLPNDRFFAVRPEGSVSTLKIQRTERGDSAVYLCASSPTRDTDTQYFGPGTRLTVL.

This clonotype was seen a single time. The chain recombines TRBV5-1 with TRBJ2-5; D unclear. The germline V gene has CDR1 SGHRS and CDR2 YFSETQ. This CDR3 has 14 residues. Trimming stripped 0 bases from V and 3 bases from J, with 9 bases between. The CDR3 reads CASSLGPGEETQYF. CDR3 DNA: TGCGCCAGCAGCTTGGGCCCCGGTGAAGAGACCCAGTACTTC.

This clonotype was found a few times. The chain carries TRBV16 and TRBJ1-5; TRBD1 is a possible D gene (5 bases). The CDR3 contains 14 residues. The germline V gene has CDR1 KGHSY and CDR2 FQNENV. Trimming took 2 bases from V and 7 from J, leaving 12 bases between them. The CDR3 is CASSQGQMGQPQHF. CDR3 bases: TGTGCCAGCAGCCAAGGACAAATGGGGCAGCCCCAGCATTTT. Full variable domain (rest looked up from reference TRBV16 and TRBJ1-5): GEEVAQTPKHLVRGEGQKAKLYCAPIKGHSYVFWYQQVLKNEFKFLISFQNENVFDETGMPKERFSAKCLPNSPCSLEIQATKLEDSAVYFCASSQGQMGQPQHFGDGTRLSIL.

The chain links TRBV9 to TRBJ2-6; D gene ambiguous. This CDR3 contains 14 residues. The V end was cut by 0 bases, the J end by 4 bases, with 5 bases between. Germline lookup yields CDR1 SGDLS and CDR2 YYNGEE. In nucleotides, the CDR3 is TGTGCCAGCAGCGTAGCGTCCGGGGCCAACGTCCTGACTTTC. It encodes CASSVASGANVLTF. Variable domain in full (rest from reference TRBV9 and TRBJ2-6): DSGVTQTPKHLITATGQRVTLRCSPRSGDLSVYWYQQSLDQGLQFLIQYYNGEERAKGNILERFSAQQFPDLHSELNLSSLELGDSALYFCASSVASGANVLTFGAGSRLTVL.

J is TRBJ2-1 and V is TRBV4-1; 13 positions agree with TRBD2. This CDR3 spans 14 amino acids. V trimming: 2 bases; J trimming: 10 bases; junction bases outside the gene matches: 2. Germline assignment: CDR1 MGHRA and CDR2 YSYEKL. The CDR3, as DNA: TGCGCCAGCAGCCAACAGGGACTAGCGGGGGAGCAGTTCTTC. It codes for CASSQQGLAGEQFF.

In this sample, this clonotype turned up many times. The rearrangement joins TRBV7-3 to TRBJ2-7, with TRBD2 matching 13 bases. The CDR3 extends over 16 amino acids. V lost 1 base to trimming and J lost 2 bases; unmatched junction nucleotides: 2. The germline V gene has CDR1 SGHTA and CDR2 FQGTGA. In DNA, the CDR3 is TGTGCCAGCAGCTTAAGGGGACTAGCGGGGCCCTACGAGCAGTACGTC. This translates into CASSLRGLAGPYEQYV.

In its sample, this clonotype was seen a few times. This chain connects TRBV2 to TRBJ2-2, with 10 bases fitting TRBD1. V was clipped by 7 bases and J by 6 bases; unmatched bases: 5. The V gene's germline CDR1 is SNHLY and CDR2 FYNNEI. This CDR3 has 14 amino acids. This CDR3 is CASIGQGVAGELFF. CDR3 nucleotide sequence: TGTGCCAGCATCGGACAGGGGGTGGCCGGGGAGCTGTTTTTT.

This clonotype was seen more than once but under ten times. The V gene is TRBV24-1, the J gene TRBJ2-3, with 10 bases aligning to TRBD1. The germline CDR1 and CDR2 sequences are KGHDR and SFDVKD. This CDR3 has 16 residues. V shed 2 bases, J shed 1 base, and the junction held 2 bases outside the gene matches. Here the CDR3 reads CATSDSGQGGTDTQYF. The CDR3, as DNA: TGTGCCACCAGTGATTCTGGACAGGGGGGCACAGATACGCAGTATTTT.

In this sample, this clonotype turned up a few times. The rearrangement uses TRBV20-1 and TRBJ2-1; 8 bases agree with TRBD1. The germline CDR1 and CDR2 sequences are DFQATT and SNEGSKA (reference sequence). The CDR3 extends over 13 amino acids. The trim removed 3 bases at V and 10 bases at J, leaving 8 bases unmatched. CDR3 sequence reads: CSASRTGTVEQFF. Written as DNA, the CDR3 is TGCAGTGCTAGTAGGACAGGGACGGTGGAGCAGTTCTTC.

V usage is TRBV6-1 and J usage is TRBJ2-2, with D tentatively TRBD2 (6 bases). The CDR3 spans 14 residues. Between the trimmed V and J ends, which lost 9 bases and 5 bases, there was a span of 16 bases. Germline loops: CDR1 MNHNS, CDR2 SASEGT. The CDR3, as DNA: TGTGCCAGAAGACTCCAGGGAGGAACCGGGGAGCTGTTTTTT. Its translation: CARRLQGGTGELFF.